Below, one T cell receptor (beta chain) is given with its context. Its antigen is unidentified. The sample is drawn from a study of OX40 agonist ivuxolimab in advanced cancers. The overall study: Mean age roughly 65 years, range roughly 20 to 85; 82.7% male.

TCRdb's table, derived via immunoSEQ multiplex PCR, lists solely in-frame clones and lacks some. Among 90,000 to 100,000 clones listed, about 96% were seen once. Study-wide points: Fewer expanded clones were found on average in CD4+ than in CD8+ T cells.

Germline CDR1 reads MGHRA; CDR2 reads YSYEKL. Trimming pared 0 bases from V and 0 bases from J, leaving 18 bases between. The CDR3 runs 19 residues. The chain joins TRBV4-1 to TRBJ1-3; no clear D gene. Specimen: CD4+ or CD8+ T cells sorted from blood, collected in a trial of the OX40 agonist ivuxolimab. The clonotype was recovered from an adult with an advanced solid tumor such as melanoma, head and neck, liver or kidney cancer. The CDR3 nucleotides are TGCGCCAGCAGCCAAGAGGAGTCTGCCTACACCTACTCTGGAAACACCATATATTTT. Amino acid sequence: CASSQEESAYTYSGNTIYF.